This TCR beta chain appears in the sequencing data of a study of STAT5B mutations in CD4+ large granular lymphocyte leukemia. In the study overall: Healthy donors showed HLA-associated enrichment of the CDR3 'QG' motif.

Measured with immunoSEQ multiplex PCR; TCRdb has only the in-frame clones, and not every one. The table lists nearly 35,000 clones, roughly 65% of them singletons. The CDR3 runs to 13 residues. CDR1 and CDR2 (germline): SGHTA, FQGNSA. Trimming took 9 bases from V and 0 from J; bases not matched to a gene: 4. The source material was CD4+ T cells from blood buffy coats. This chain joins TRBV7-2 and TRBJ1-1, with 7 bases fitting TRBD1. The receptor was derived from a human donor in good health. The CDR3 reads CARQGKLNTEAFF. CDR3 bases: TGTGCCAGACAGGGGAAGTTGAACACTGAAGCTTTCTTT.